This T cell receptor beta chain emerged from a study of shared clonotypes between healthy human individuals. The study, taken as a whole, reports: Against clonotypes common to all four donors, non-shared ones had lower generation probabilities.

In regard to this clone: As yet, its antigen is unknown.

This CDR3 has 17 amino acids. Trimming removed 7 bases from V and 2 bases from J, with 21 bases in between. Germline CDR1 is MDHEN and CDR2 is SYDVKM. Only in-frame clones appear in the TCRdb table, and some are missing; sequencing was by immunoSEQ multiplex PCR. The sample consists of fewer than 2.5 million clones, roughly 93% of them appearing once. Source material: naive CD4+ T cells from PBMCs. Subset meaning: CD45RA+ positively selected. The clonotype was recovered from a man between 18 and 35 years old in good health. Some clones in this sample may be carry-over from other donors' samples. The rearrangement joins TRBV28 to TRBJ1-5; D not resolved. The CDR3: CASTPRLGVRGNQPQHF. As DNA, the CDR3 is TGTGCCAGCACCCCTAGGTTAGGAGTACGGGGCAATCAGCCCCAGCATTTT. Complete variable domain (other parts from reference TRBV28 and TRBJ1-5): DVKVTQSSRYLVKRTGEKVFLECVQDMDHENMFWYRQDPGLGLRLIYFSYDVKMKEKGDIPEGYSVSREKKERFSLILESASTNQTSMYLCASTPRLGVRGNQPQHFGDGTRLSIL.